These 29 T cell receptor beta chains came from one sample sequenced in a study of cytomegalovirus exposure and HLA in healthy donors. This PCR relied on a set of 60 Vbeta primers and 13 Jbeta primers. TCRdb's copy holds only in-frame clones and misses some; the assay was immunoSEQ multiplex PCR. Here the sample spans approximately 290,000 clones, 75% to 90% being singletons. The material sequenced was PBMCs. These receptors originate from a girl aged 2-10 years in good health and CMV-seronegative.

This chain connects TRBV30 to TRBJ2-7, with 7 bases lining up with TRBD2. Trimming cost V 4 bases and J 0 bases; bases outside gene matches: 6. This CDR3 comprises 14 residues. Germline CDR1 and CDR2: GTSNPN and SVGIG (reference sequence). CDR3 sequence (DNA): TGTGCCTGGACTAGCGGTGAGAGCTCCTACGAGCAGTACTTC. It codes for CAWTSGESSYEQYF.

The chain carries TRBV7-6 and TRBJ2-1; maybe TRBD2 (6 bases). With 5 bases removed from V and 3 bases from J, the gap between germline ends came to 14 bases. Germline V lookup: CDR1 SGHVS, CDR2 FNYEAQ. The CDR3 loop spans 15 amino acids. This chain's CDR3 is CASSGRFTLYNEQFF. In DNA, the CDR3 is TGTGCCAGCAGCGGGAGGTTTACCCTCTACAATGAGCAGTTCTTC.

The V call is TRBV6-5, the J call TRBJ2-2, with D maybe TRBD1 (5 bases). The CDR3 totals 14 residues. Deletions cut 2 bases from V and 5 bases from J, with 9 bases between. Germline assignment: CDR1 MNHEY and CDR2 SVGAGI. The CDR3 loop reads CASSYKGYTGELFF. The CDR3 coding sequence is TGTGCCAGCAGTTACAAGGGGTATACCGGGGAGCTGTTTTTT.

This clone was seen a few times. The chain recombines TRBV28 with TRBJ1-4; D is perhaps TRBD1 (5 bases). V was cut by 3 bases and J by 5 bases, with 16 bases left in between. Germline V lookup: CDR1 MDHEN, CDR2 SYDVKM. The length of the CDR3 is 16 residues. The CDR3 reads CASSLGIGTLNEKLFF. CDR3 DNA: TGTGCCAGCAGTTTGGGGATTGGGACTTTAAATGAAAAACTGTTTTTT.

This chain joins TRBV27 and TRBJ2-7; D is undetermined. The V and J ends lost 4 bases and 3 bases respectively, with 10 bases between them. The CDR3 is 13 amino acids. Germline-derived CDR1 and CDR2 are MNHEY and SMNVEV (reference sequence). The CDR3 sequence: CASSSKTDYEQYF. CDR3 bases: TGTGCCAGCAGTTCCAAGACTGACTACGAGCAGTACTTC.

The chain couples TRBV4-1 to TRBJ2-7; TRBD2 matches at 11 bases. This CDR3 is built from 16 residues. The germline V gene has CDR1 MGHRA and CDR2 YSYEKL. V lost 0 bases to trimming and J lost 3 bases; unmatched junction nucleotides: 4. CDR3 coding DNA: TGCGCCAGCAGCCAAGATCTACTAGCGGGAGTCTACGAGCAGTACTTC. This codes for CASSQDLLAGVYEQYF.

The chain links TRBV7-9 to TRBJ2-2; D is undetermined. This CDR3 has 15 amino acids. V was clipped by 2 bases and J by 7 bases, with 14 bases between them. The germline gives CDR1 SEHNR, CDR2 FQNEAQ (reference sequence). The CDR3 region has the DNA TGTGCCAGCAGCTTACTCGACTCCGCCTACGGGGAGCTGTTTTTT. Translating gives CASSLLDSAYGELFF. The whole variable domain, remainder taken from reference TRBV7-9 and TRBJ2-2, is DTGVSQNPRHKITKRGQNVTFRCDPISEHNRLYWYRQTLGQGPEFLTYFQNEAQLEKSRLLSDRFSAERPKGSFSTLEIQRTEQGDSAMYLCASSLLDSAYGELFFGEGSRLTVL.

V and J are TRBV28 and TRBJ1-2, with D unclear. CDR3 length equals 15 residues. Germline CDR1 and CDR2: MDHEN and SYDVKM. The ends were cut back, 7 bases at V and 7 bases at J, with 22 bases in the middle. The CDR3 coding sequence is TGTGCCAGCACCCGGTGGCGGGCAGGTGTTGGTGGCTACACCTTC. Amino acids: CASTRWRAGVGGYTF.

This chain joins TRBV27 and TRBJ1-5, with TRBD1 as a possible D gene (6 bases). Germline lookup yields CDR1 MNHEY and CDR2 SMNVEV (reference sequence). Trimming left V 7 bases short and J 6 bases short, with 13 bases between. This CDR3 is built from 13 residues. In DNA, the CDR3 is TGTGCCAGCATGCGGGGGGCTGGTCAGCCCCAGCATTTT. Amino acid sequence: CASMRGAGQPQHF.

The chain recombines TRBV21-1 with TRBJ2-1; no DNA check was done on the table's D call, TRBD1. TRBV21-1 is reported as a pseudogene. The CDR3 is 15 amino acids. The CDR3 region has the DNA TGTGCCAGCAGCAAACGACAGGGCTCCTACAATGAGCAGTTCTTC. This translates into CASSKRQGSYNEQFF.

The chain has TRBV7-6 and TRBJ2-7; D is possibly TRBD2 (5 bases). The V gene's germline CDR1 is SGHVS and CDR2 FNYEAQ. The CDR3 length is 12 residues. Trimming took 5 bases from V and 4 from J, leaving 9 bases between them. CDR3 nucleotide sequence: TGTGCCAGCAGCAATCCGGGATACGAGCAGTACTTC. It is translated as CASSNPGYEQYF. Together with reference TRBV7-6 and TRBJ2-7, the CDR3 gives the full variable domain: GAGVSQSPRYKVTKRGQDVALRCDPISGHVSLYWYRQALGQGPEFLTYFNYEAQQDKSGLPNDRFSAERPEGSISTLTIQRTEQRDSAMYRCASSNPGYEQYFGPGTRLTVT.

Of note for this clone: Other DNA sequences in the same sample also yield this CDR3. The V and J genes are TRBV12-5 and TRBJ2-1, with a weak D call TRBD2 (5 bases). With 3 bases removed from V and 0 bases from J, the gap between germline ends came to 12 bases. Germline-derived CDR1 and CDR2 are LGHNT and FRNRAP. The CDR3 runs to 16 residues. In nucleotides, the CDR3 is TGTGCTAGTGGTTTAGGTTCTGGGAGCTCCTACAATGAGCAGTTCTTC. Its protein product is CASGLGSGSSYNEQFF. Full variable domain (outside the CDR3, taken from reference TRBV12-5 and TRBJ2-1): DARVTQTPRHKVTEMGQEVTMRCQPILGHNTVFWYRQTMMQGLELLAYFRNRAPLDDSGMPKDRFSAEMPDATLATLKIQPSEPRDSAVYFCASGLGSGSSYNEQFFGPGTRLTVL.

The V gene is TRBV13, the J gene TRBJ1-2, with D maybe TRBD1 (5 bases). V was pared by 2 bases and J by 0 bases, with 16 bases between. The CDR3 runs to 17 residues. The germline V gene encodes CDR1 PRHDT and CDR2 FYEKMQ (reference sequence). The CDR3 sequence is CASSLSTRAAANYGYTF. CDR3 bases: TGTGCCAGCAGCTTAAGTACCAGGGCCGCAGCTAACTATGGCTACACCTTC.

The chain combines TRBV28 with TRBJ2-1; 8 bases are shared with TRBD2. Germline CDR1 is MDHEN and CDR2 is SYDVKM. The CDR3 consists of 15 residues. Trimming cost V 6 bases and J 5 bases; bases outside gene matches: 9. Here the CDR3 reads CASSLIAGYDNEQFF. The CDR3 nucleotides read TGTGCCAGCAGCCTAATAGCGGGATATGACAATGAGCAGTTCTTC. Based on the CDR3 plus reference TRBV28 and TRBJ2-1, the full variable domain is DVKVTQSSRYLVKRTGEKVFLECVQDMDHENMFWYRQDPGLGLRLIYFSYDVKMKEKGDIPEGYSVSREKKERFSLILESASTNQTSMYLCASSLIAGYDNEQFFGPGTRLTVL.

This chain uses TRBV6-1 with TRBJ1-1; no clear D gene. V was pared by 4 bases and J by 1 base, with 10 bases between. The CDR3 loop spans 14 amino acids. Germline V gene sequence: CDR1 MNHNS, CDR2 SASEGT. CDR3 protein: CASSVEVGNTEAFF. The CDR3, as DNA: TGTGCCAGCAGTGTCGAGGTAGGGAACACTGAAGCTTTCTTT.

The rearrangement links TRBV9 to TRBJ2-5; TRBD1 matches 9 bases. Matching the DNA end better, TRBJ2-7 makes the J call doubtful. The CDR3 consists of 14 residues. In germline, CDR1 is SGDLS, CDR2 YYNGEE. The CDR3 region has the DNA TGTGCCAGCAGCCCGGGACAGGGCGCCTACGAGCAGTACTTC. This gives the protein CASSPGQGAYEQYF.

As regards this clone: The same CDR3 arises from other DNA sequences in this sample as well. The chain is built from TRBV19 and TRBJ1-5; D remains ambiguous. CDR1 and CDR2 (germline): LNHDA, SQIVND (reference sequence). Between the trimmed V and J ends, which lost 1 base and 1 base, there was a span of 8 bases. The CDR3 is made up of 15 amino acids. Here the CDR3 reads CASSIGGLSNQPQHF. The CDR3 DNA follows: TGTGCCAGTAGTATAGGAGGGTTGAGCAATCAGCCCCAGCATTTT.

The chain employs TRBV7-9 and TRBJ1-4; D perhaps matches TRBD1 (5 bases). Germline lookup yields CDR1 SEHNR and CDR2 FQNEAQ (reference sequence). The ends were cut back, 5 bases at V and 5 bases at J, with 12 bases in the middle. The length of the CDR3 is 14 residues. For the CDR3, the DNA is TGTGCCAGCAGCCCGGGGACTGTCAATGAAAAACTGTTTTTT. It specifies CASSPGTVNEKLFF.

This rearrangement joins TRBV2 to TRBJ2-5, with a tentative D call TRBD2 (6 bases). The J call is uncertain, as TRBJ2-7 better fits the DNA end. The CDR3 length is 15 residues. Germline V gives CDR1 SNHLY, CDR2 FYNNEI. This CDR3 is CASRSRDSRSYEQYF. The DNA of the CDR3 is TGTGCCAGCAGAAGCCGGGACTCACGCTCCTACGAGCAGTACTTC.

The genes are TRBV11-2 and TRBJ2-1, with 7 bases that match TRBD1. The germline CDR1 and CDR2 sequences are SGHAT and FQNNGV. CDR3 length: 15 residues. With V trimmed by 5 bases and J by 3 bases, 7 bases remained unmatched. The CDR3 loop reads CASSTGSGGYNEQFF. CDR3 coding DNA: TGTGCCAGCAGCACCGGGTCAGGGGGCTACAATGAGCAGTTCTTC.

The chain couples TRBV30 to TRBJ1-5; D is unclear. This CDR3 has 14 residues. Germline V CDR1 and CDR2: GTSNPN, SVGIG (reference sequence). Trimming took off 4 bases at V and 0 bases at J, with 10 bases between the two ends. The CDR3 is CAWMRADSNQPQHF. In nucleotides, the CDR3 is TGTGCCTGGATGCGGGCGGATAGCAATCAGCCCCAGCATTTT.

V is TRBV2 and J is TRBJ2-7, with D possibly TRBD1 on 6 matching bases. Germline lookup yields CDR1 SNHLY and CDR2 FYNNEI. V was pared by 7 bases and J by 4 bases, with 14 bases between. This CDR3 is built from 13 residues. The DNA for the CDR3 is TGTGCCAGCAACGAGGGGGACGTATACGAGCAGTACTTC. The encoded protein is CASNEGDVYEQYF.

The V call is TRBV7-9, the J call TRBJ2-5; 9 nucleotides match TRBD2. Judging by the DNA end, TRBJ2-7 fits better; the J call may be wrong. Per the germline V gene, CDR1 is SEHNR and CDR2 is FQNEAQ (reference sequence). The CDR3 contains 16 residues. For the CDR3, the DNA is TGTGCCAGCAGCGTACCACTAGCGGGTATGAACTACGAGCAGTACTTC. This sequence encodes CASSVPLAGMNYEQYF.

This clone appeared a few times. The V and J genes are TRBV7-3 and TRBJ2-1, with 7 nucleotides matching TRBD2. The CDR3 is 15 residues long. Germline V gives CDR1 SGHTA, CDR2 FQGTGA. V lost 5 bases, J lost 7 bases, and 11 bases stayed unmatched. Here the CDR3 DNA reads TGTGCCAGCAGCCCACCTGGCGGGAGTCCAAATGAGCAGTTCTTC. It encodes CASSPPGGSPNEQFF.

This rearrangement joins TRBV11-2 to TRBJ1-2; 11 positions agree with TRBD1. With V trimmed by 4 bases and J by 4 bases, 2 bases remained unmatched. The CDR3 is 14 residues long. Germline V lookup: CDR1 SGHAT, CDR2 FQNNGV. CDR3 protein: CASSSGTGGYGYTF. For the CDR3, the DNA is TGTGCCAGCAGCTCAGGGACAGGGGGCTATGGCTACACCTTC. The full variable domain, with the rest looked up from reference TRBV11-2 and TRBJ1-2, is EAGVAQSPRYKIIEKRQSVAFWCNPISGHATLYWYQQILGQGPKLLIQFQNNGVVDDSQLPKDRFSAERLKGVDSTLKIQPAKLEDSAVYLCASSSGTGGYGYTFGSGTRLTVV.

This sequence joins TRBV9 and TRBJ2-1; 8 bases fit TRBD2. Germline CDR1 reads SGDLS; CDR2 reads YYNGEE. The junction had 3 bases not matched to a gene; V was cut back by 0 bases and J by 4 bases. The CDR3 loop spans 15 amino acids. The chain's CDR3 is CASSVVRGGYNEQFF. In DNA, the CDR3 is TGTGCCAGCAGCGTAGTTCGGGGGGGTTACAATGAGCAGTTCTTC.

V gene TRBV4-2 combines with J gene TRBJ2-3; 9 bases are shared with TRBD2. Germline CDR1 and CDR2: LGHNA and YNFKEQ. The CDR3 contains 20 residues. V trimming: 0 bases; J trimming: 0 bases; junction bases outside the gene matches: 13. For the CDR3, the DNA is TGTGCCAGCAGCCAAGATCCCCAGAGACTAGCGGCAGCTAGCACAGATACGCAGTATTTT. Translating it yields CASSQDPQRLAAASTDTQYF.

The chain links TRBV9 to TRBJ2-2, with 11 bases aligning to TRBD2. Trimming cost V 4 bases and J 6 bases; bases outside gene matches: 8. CDR1 and CDR2 from the germline V gene are SGDLS and YYNGEE. The CDR3 extends over 16 amino acids. The CDR3 reads CASSPSGSGRAGELFF. The CDR3 DNA sequence: TGTGCCAGCAGCCCCTCGGGTAGCGGGAGGGCCGGGGAGCTGTTTTTT.

V gene TRBV9 combines with J gene TRBJ2-5, with D tentatively TRBD1 (6 bases). Trimming stripped 4 bases from V and 0 bases from J, with 10 bases between. This CDR3 comprises 14 residues. In germline, CDR1 is SGDLS, CDR2 YYNGEE. CDR3 sequence reads: CASSPRTDQETQYF. In nucleotides, the CDR3 is TGTGCCAGCAGCCCAAGGACAGACCAAGAGACCCAGTACTTC.